The clone carrying this TCR beta chain was detected ten times or more. This specimen belongs to a study of patients and donors after allogeneic stem cell transplantation. TCRdb independently ran MiXCR on the RT-PCR reads; one entry per CDR3 protein. The repertoire includes approximately 29,000 distinct CDR3 sequences, roughly a third of them detected once, and less than 85% sits in the top ten. CDR1 is SEHNR and CDR2 is FQNEAQ in the germline V gene (reference sequence). The CDR3 consists of 16 residues. The V and J ends lost 0 bases and 3 bases respectively, with 12 bases between them. The sample was blood, either unsorted or a sorted T cell fraction (not recorded which). The clonotype comes from a human donor who was either an allogeneic HSCT recipient or a stem cell or donor lymphocyte infusion donor (not recorded which). It is not recorded whose cells these are; they may come from a transplant donor. The chain joins TRBV7-9 to TRBJ1-5; possible D gene TRBD1, 5 bases. CDR3 amino acids: CASSLAWAGYNQPQHF. The DNA of the CDR3 is TGTGCCAGCAGCTTAGCGTGGGCAGGGTACAATCAGCCCCAGCATTTT.